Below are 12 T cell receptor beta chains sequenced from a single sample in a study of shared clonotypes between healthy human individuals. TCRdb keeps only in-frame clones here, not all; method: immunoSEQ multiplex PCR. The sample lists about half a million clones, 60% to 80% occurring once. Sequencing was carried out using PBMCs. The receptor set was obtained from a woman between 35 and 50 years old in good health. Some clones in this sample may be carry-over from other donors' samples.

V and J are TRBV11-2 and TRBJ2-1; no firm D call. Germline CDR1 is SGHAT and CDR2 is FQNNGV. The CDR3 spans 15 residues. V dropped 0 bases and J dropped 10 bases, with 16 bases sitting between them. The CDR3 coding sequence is TGTGCCAGCAGCTTAGATGGGGTGACGGAGAGAGAGCAGTTCTTC. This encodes CASSLDGVTEREQFF.

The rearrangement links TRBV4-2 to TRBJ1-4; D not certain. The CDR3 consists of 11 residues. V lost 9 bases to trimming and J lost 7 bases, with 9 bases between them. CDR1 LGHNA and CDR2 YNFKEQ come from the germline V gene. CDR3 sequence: CASAFGEKLFF. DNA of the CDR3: TGTGCCAGTGCATTTGGTGAAAAACTGTTTTTT.

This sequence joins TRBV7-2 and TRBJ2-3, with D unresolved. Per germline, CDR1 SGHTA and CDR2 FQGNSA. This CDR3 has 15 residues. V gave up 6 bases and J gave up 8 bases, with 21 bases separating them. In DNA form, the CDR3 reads TGTGCCAGCAGGCGCACAGCATTGATGACGCGTACGCAGTATTTT. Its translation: CASRRTALMTRTQYF.

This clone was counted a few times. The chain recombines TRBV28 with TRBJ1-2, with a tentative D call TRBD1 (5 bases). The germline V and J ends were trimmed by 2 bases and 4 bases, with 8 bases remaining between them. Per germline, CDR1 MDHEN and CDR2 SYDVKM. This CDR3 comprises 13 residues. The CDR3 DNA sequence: TGTGCCAGCAGTTTAGAGGGACCCTATGGCTACACCTTC. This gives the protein CASSLEGPYGYTF.

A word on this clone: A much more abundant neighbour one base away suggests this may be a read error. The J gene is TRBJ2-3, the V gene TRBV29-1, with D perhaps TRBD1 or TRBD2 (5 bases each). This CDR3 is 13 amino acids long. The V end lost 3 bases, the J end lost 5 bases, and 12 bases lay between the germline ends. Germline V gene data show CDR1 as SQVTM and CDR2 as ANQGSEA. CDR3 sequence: CSVESRGVDTQYF. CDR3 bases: TGCAGCGTTGAGTCTAGAGGGGTAGATACGCAGTATTTT.

This CDR3 is CASSSLGTPIYF. The CDR3 DNA reads TGTGCCAGCAGTTCCCTTGGGACACCCATATATTTT. This rearrangement joins TRBV6-1 to TRBJ1-3, with D perhaps matching TRBD1 (6 bases). V was pared by 5 bases and J by 11 bases, with 13 bases between. Germline V gene data show CDR1 as MNHNS and CDR2 as SASEGT. CDR3 length: 12 residues.

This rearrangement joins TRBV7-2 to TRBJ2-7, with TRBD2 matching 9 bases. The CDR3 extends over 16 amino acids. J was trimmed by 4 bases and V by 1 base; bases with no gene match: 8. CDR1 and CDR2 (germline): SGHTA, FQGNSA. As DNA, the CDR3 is TGTGCCAGCAGCTTAGATGGTAGCGGGAGTCGGTACGAGCAGTACTTC. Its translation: CASSLDGSGSRYEQYF.

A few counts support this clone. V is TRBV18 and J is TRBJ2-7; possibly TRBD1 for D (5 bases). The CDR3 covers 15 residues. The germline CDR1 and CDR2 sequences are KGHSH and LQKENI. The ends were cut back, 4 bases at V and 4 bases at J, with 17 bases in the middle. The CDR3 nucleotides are TGTGCCAGCTCACTAGGGGCGGACCCCTCTTACGAGCAGTACTTC. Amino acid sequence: CASSLGADPSYEQYF.

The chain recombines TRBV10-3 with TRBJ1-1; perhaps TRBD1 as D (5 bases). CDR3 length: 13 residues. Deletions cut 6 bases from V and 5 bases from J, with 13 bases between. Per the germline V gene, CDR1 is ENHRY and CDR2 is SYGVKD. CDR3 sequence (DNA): TGTGCCATCAGCGGGGTAGAGGGGACTGAAGCTTTCTTT. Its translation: CAISGVEGTEAFF.

CDR3 amino acids: CASSGGYYGYTF. The CDR3 nucleotides read TGTGCCAGCAGCGGGGGTTATTATGGCTACACCTTC. The chain uses TRBV28 and TRBJ1-2, with a tentative D call TRBD1 (5 bases). Germline-derived CDR1 and CDR2 are MDHEN and SYDVKM. The CDR3 totals 12 residues. The V end was cut by 6 bases, the J end by 5 bases, with 10 bases between.

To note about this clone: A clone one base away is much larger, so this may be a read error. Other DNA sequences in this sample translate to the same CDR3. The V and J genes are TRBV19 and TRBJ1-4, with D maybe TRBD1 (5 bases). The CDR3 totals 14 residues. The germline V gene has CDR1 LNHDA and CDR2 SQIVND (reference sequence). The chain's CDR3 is CASRGMSQDEKLFF. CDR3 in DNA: TGTGCCAGTAGGGGTATGTCACAGGATGAGAAACTGTTTTTT.

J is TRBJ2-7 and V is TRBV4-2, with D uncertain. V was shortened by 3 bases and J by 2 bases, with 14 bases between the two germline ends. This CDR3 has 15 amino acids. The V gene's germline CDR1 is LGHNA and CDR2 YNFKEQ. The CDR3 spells CASSQNRGRTYEQYF. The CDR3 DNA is TGTGCCAGCAGCCAGAATCGAGGCAGAACCTACGAGCAGTACTTC.